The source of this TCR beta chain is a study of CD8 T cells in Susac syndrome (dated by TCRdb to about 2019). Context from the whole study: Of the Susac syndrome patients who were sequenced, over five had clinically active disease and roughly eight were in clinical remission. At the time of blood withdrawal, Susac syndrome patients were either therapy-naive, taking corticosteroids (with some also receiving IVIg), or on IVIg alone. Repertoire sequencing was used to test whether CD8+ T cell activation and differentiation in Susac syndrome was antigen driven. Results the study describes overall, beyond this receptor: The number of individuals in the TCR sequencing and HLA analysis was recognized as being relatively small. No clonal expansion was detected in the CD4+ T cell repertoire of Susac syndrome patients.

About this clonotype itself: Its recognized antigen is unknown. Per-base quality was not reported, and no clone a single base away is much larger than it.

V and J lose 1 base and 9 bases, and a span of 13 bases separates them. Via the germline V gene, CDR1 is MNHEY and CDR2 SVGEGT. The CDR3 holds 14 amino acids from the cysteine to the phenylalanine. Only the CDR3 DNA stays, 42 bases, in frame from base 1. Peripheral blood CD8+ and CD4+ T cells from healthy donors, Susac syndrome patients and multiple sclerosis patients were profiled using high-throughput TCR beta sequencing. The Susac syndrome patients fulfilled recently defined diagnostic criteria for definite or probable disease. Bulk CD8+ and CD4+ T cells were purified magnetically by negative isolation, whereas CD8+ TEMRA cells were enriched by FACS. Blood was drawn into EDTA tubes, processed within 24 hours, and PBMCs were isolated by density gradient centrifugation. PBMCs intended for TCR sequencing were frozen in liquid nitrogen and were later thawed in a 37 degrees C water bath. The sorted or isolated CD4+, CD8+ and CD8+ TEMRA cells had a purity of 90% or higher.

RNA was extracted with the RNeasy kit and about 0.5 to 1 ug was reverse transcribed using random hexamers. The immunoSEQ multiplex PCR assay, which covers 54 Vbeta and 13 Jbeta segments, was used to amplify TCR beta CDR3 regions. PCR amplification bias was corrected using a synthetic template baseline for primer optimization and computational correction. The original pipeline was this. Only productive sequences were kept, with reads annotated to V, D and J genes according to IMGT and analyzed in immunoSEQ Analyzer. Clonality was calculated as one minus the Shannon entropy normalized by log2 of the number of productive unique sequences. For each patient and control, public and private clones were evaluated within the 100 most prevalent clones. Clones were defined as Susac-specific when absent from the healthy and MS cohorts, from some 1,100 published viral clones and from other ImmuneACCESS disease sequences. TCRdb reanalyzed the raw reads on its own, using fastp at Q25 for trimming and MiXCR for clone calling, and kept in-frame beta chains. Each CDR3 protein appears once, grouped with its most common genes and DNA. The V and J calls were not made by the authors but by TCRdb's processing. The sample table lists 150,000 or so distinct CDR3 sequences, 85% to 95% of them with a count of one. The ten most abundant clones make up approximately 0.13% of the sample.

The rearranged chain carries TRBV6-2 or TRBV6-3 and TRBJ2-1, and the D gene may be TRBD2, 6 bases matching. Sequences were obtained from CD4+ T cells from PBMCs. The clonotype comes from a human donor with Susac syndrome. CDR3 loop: CASSYLTGESEQFF. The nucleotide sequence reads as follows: TGTGCCAGCAGTTACTTAACGGGAGAATCTGAGCAGTTCTTC.